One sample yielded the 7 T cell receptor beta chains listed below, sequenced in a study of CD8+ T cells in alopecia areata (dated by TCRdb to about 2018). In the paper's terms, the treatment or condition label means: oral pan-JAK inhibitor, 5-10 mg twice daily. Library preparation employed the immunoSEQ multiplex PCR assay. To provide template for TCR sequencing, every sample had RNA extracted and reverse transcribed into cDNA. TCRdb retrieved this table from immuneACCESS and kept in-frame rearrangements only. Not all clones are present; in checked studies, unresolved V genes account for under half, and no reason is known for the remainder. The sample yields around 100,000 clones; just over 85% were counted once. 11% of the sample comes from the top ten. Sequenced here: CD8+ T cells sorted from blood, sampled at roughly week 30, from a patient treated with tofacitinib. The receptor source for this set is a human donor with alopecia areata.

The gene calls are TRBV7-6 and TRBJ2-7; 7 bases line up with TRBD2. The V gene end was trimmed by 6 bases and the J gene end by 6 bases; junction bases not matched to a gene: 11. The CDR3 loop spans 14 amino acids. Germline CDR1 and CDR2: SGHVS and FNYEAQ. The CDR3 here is CASSEGREIGEQYF. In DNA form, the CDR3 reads TGTGCCAGCAGTGAAGGGCGGGAGATTGGCGAGCAGTACTTC.

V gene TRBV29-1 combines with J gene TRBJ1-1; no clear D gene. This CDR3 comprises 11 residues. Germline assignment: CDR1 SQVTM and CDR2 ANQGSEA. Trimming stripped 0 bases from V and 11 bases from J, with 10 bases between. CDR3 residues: CSVEDLRQAFF. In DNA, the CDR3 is TGCAGCGTTGAAGATCTCAGGCAGGCTTTCTTT.

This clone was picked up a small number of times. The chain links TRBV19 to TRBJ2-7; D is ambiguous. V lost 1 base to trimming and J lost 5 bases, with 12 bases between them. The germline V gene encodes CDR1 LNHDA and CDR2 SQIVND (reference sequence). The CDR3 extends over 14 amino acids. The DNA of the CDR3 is TGTGCCAGTAGTATAGGAGACGCCGTCCACGAGCAGTACTTC. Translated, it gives CASSIGDAVHEQYF. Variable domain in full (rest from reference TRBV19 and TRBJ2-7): DGGITQSPKYLFRKEGQNVTLSCEQNLNHDAMYWYRQDPGQGLRLIYYSQIVNDFQKGDIAEGYSVSREKKESFPLTVTSAQKNPTAFYLCASSIGDAVHEQYFGPGTRLTVT.

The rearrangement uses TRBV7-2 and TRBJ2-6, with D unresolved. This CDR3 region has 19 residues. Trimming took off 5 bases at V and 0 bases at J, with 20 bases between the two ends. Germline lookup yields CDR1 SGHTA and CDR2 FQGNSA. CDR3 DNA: TGTGCCAGCAGCAACACCGCGGCCTCCTCAGGCTCTGGGGCCAACGTCCTGACTTTC. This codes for CASSNTAASSGSGANVLTF.

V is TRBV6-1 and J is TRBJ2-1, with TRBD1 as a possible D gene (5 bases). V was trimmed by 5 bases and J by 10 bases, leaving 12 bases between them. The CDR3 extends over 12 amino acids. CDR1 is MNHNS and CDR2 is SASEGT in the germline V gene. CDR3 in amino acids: CASSTGLREQFF. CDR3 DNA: TGTGCCAGCAGTACAGGCCTCAGGGAGCAGTTCTTC.

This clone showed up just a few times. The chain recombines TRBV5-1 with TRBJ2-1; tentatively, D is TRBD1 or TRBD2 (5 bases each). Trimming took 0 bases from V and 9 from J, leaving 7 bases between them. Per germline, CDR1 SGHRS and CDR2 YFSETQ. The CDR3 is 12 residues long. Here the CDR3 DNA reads TGCGCCAGCAGCTTGGCCGGGGCTGAGCAGTTCTTC. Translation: CASSLAGAEQFF.

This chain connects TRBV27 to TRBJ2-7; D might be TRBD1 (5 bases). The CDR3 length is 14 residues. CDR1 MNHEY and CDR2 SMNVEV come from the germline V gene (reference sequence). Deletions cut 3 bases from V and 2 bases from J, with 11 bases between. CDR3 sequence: CASSFGQITYEQYF. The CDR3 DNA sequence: TGTGCCAGCAGTTTCGGACAAATCACCTACGAGCAGTACTTC.